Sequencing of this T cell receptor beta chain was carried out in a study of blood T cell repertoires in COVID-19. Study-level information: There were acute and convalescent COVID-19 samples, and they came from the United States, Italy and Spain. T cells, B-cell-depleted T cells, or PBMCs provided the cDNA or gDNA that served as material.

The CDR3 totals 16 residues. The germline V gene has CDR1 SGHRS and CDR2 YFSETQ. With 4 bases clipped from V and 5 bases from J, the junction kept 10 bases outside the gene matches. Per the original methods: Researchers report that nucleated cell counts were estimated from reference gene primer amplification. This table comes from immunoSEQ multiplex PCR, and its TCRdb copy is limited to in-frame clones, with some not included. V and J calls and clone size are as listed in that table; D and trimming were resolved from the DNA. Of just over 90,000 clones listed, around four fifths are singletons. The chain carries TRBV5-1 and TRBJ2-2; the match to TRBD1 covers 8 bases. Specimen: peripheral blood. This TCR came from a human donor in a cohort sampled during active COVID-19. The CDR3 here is CASSRTAGGSTGELFF. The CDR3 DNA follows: TGCGCCAGCAGCAGAACCGCAGGGGGCAGTACCGGGGAGCTGTTTTTT.